There are a few counts of the clone carrying this TCR beta chain. Its target is unknown. V gave up 4 bases and J gave up 0 bases, with 7 bases separating them. The CDR3 has 15 residues. Germline-derived CDR1 and CDR2 are SGHVS and FNYEAQ. The source of the sample is a study of T cell repertoires in cytomegalovirus infection. Across the whole study: Indications of both CMV infection and matching HLA type were provided by public TCR beta signatures.

Whole-study findings and limits: CMV carriers having the relevant HLA were flagged by cumulative public TCR beta family frequency. In two of eight donors, the top clonotype was HLA-C-restricted CMV-specific.

TCRdb used MiXCR to reprocess the reads, holding one entry per CDR3 protein. The sample has 170,000 or so distinct CDR3 sequences; about 17% are singletons. The sequence came from a human donor in good health (CMV status not recorded). Some clones in this sample may be carry-over from other donors' samples. The sequencing sample was made of CD8+ T cells from PBMCs. V gene TRBV7-6 combines with J gene TRBJ2-6; D gene uncertain. This CDR3 is CASSSPTSGANVLTF. The CDR3 coding sequence is TGTGCCAGCAGCTCGCCTACCTCTGGGGCCAACGTCCTGACTTTC.